This entry features one TCR beta chain sequence. The entry originates in a study of early T cells in non-severe SARS-CoV-2 infection. Each CDR3 protein gets one entry after TCRdb re-called the 5' RACE reads with MiXCR. The sample lists 70,000 to 90,000 distinct CDR3 sequences; 15% to 17% were seen once. This CDR3 is built from 16 residues. Germline V gene sequence: CDR1 SGHDT, CDR2 YYEEEE. The ends lost 3 bases at V and 4 bases at J; junction bases unmatched: 9. The TCR was taken from an adult who was a healthcare worker with PCR-confirmed SARS-CoV-2 infection or an uninfected control (not recorded which). Sequenced input: whole blood. The rearrangement links TRBV5-6 to TRBJ2-7; 11 bases fit TRBD2. The CDR3 protein is CASSSPALAGGYEQYF. CDR3 DNA sequence: TGTGCCAGCAGCTCTCCGGCGCTAGCGGGAGGTTACGAGCAGTACTTC.